These 9 T cell receptor beta chains came from one sample sequenced in a study of shared clonotypes between healthy human individuals. Only in-frame clones appear in the TCRdb table, and some are missing; sequencing was by immunoSEQ multiplex PCR. The sample has 730,000 or so clones; about two thirds are singletons. What was sequenced was memory CD4+ T cells sorted from blood. Subset reported: CD45RA-negative fraction. The receptor set was obtained from a young woman in good health.

V is TRBV7-2 and J is TRBJ2-2; D is unresolved. The germline V gene encodes CDR1 SGHTA and CDR2 FQGNSA. The CDR3 loop spans 15 amino acids. Trimming pared 3 bases from V and 0 bases from J, leaving 8 bases between. In DNA form, the CDR3 reads TGTGCCAGCAGCTTTACGCCGCCGAACACCGGGGAGCTGTTTTTT. Translating gives CASSFTPPNTGELFF.

A note on this clone: A junction end diverges from the germline sequence, so it may reflect a read error. The chain is built from TRBV18 and TRBJ2-7; no clear D. The V gene's germline CDR1 is KGHSH and CDR2 LQKENI. The CDR3 runs 11 residues. The CDR3 nucleotides read TGTGCCAGCTCACCCGGATACGGGCAGTACTTC. Translating gives CASSPGYGQYF.

V is TRBV9 and J is TRBJ1-6, with 12 bases fitting TRBD1. There are 15 residues in the CDR3. Trimming took 4 bases from V and 10 from J; bases not matched to a gene: 6. Germline V gives CDR1 SGDLS, CDR2 YYNGEE. The CDR3 here is CASSIGTGGLSPLHF. The CDR3 nucleotides read TGTGCCAGCAGCATCGGGACAGGGGGCTTGTCACCCCTCCACTTT.

The chain joins TRBV28 to TRBJ1-2, with D perhaps TRBD1 (6 bases). Deletions cut 7 bases from V and 5 bases from J, with 20 bases between. The CDR3 runs 15 residues. In germline, CDR1 is MDHEN, CDR2 SYDVKM. DNA of the CDR3: TGTGCCAGCACCTCCCCCCCGGGGGCTGGGTATGGCTACACCTTC. Its translation is CASTSPPGAGYGYTF.

This clone was detected a few times. The chain employs TRBV5-6 and TRBJ2-2; D gene uncertain. Germline lookup yields CDR1 SGHDT and CDR2 YYEEEE. The germline V and J ends were trimmed by 0 bases and 5 bases, with 8 bases remaining between them. This CDR3 is built from 14 residues. In DNA form, the CDR3 reads TGTGCCAGCAGCTTGGCCCTACGGACCGGGGAGCTGTTTTTT. Protein: CASSLALRTGELFF. Variable domain in full (rest from reference TRBV5-6 and TRBJ2-2): DAGVTQSPTHLIKTRGQQVTLRCSPKSGHDTVSWYQQALGQGPQFIFQYYEEEERQRGNFPDRFSGHQFPNYSSELNVNALLLGDSALYLCASSLALRTGELFFGEGSRLTVL.

The CDR3 sequence is CASSELNPSLAGYNEQFF. The CDR3 DNA reads as TGTGCCAGCAGTGAATTAAATCCCTCGCTAGCGGGGTACAATGAGCAGTTCTTC. The chain joins TRBV25-1 to TRBJ2-1; TRBD2 aligns across 9 bases. V was clipped by 1 base and J by 4 bases; unmatched bases: 11. Germline V lookup: CDR1 MGHDK, CDR2 SYGVNS. The CDR3 sequence is 18 residues long.

The rearrangement links TRBV30 to TRBJ2-7, with 11 bases aligning to TRBD1. CDR1 is GTSNPN, CDR2 SVGIG, per germline (reference sequence). This CDR3 has 15 amino acids. With 4 bases clipped from V and 4 bases from J, the junction kept 9 bases outside the gene matches. The CDR3 coding sequence is TGTGCCTGGAACTTAAGGGACAGGGGGAGGTACGAGCAGTACTTC. Protein sequence: CAWNLRDRGRYEQYF. Combining the CDR3 with reference TRBV30 and TRBJ2-7 gives the whole variable domain SQTIHQWPATLVQPVGSPLSLECTVEGTSNPNLYWYRQAAGRGLQLLFYSVGIGQISSEVPQNLSASRPQDRQFILSSKKLLLSDSGFYLCAWNLRDRGRYEQYFGPGTRLTVT.

This clone turned up a few times. CDR3 sequence reads: CASSLFSQPSYGYTF. CDR3 in DNA: TGTGCCAGCAGTTTATTCTCCCAGCCAAGCTATGGCTACACCTTC. This chain joins TRBV27 and TRBJ1-2, with D hard to call. V was trimmed by 1 base and J by 4 bases, leaving 13 bases between them. There are 15 residues in the CDR3. Germline CDR1 is MNHEY and CDR2 is SMNVEV (reference sequence).

V usage is TRBV28 and J usage is TRBJ2-5; 9 bases agree with TRBD2. Germline CDR1 reads MDHEN; CDR2 reads SYDVKM. This CDR3 has 17 residues. Trimming removed 6 bases from V and 4 bases from J; junction bases left unmatched: 15. CDR3: CASRKVAGEVSLETQYF. CDR3 nucleotides: TGTGCCAGCAGAAAAGTAGCGGGAGAGGTTAGTTTAGAGACCCAGTACTTC.